The source of this T cell receptor beta chain is a study of cytomegalovirus exposure and HLA in healthy donors. Amplification used 60 Vbeta primers and 13 Jbeta primers. In the authors' methods: Approximately 87 million unique TCR beta chains, roughly 12 million shared, were counted in a later analysis. Assay used: immunoSEQ multiplex PCR; TCRdb lists only in-frame clones, some missing. For V, J and clone size, that table is used; D and trimming come from the DNA. Among almost 65,000 clones listed, around 77% were seen once. This CDR3 comprises 18 residues. Germline values: CDR1 MNHEY, CDR2 SMNVEV (reference sequence). The trim removed 4 bases at V and 6 bases at J, leaving 16 bases unmatched. Study results and limitations: Rare TCR sequences dominated, though some public TCRs recurred in many donors. As a later analysis showed, a missense DCLRE1C variant was linked to trimming of TCR beta V- and J-genes.

On this clone itself: The antigen remains unidentified.

This chain uses TRBV27 with TRBJ1-5; 9 bases match TRBD1. The TCR sequence derives from a male donor in good health and CMV-seropositive. The sample comprised PBMCs. The CDR3 spells CASSWTGQGDIVGQPQHF. The CDR3 nucleotides are TGTGCCAGCAGTTGGACGGGACAGGGTGATATAGTGGGTCAGCCCCAGCATTTT.